This T cell receptor (beta chain) was identified in a study of T cells of healthy individuals. MiXCR, applied by TCRdb to the 5' RACE reads, yields one record per CDR3 protein. The table includes 40,000 to 60,000 distinct CDR3 sequences, roughly 14% detected once. The germline V gene encodes CDR1 MNHEY and CDR2 SVGAGI. V was clipped by 3 bases and J by 7 bases, with 7 bases between them. The CDR3 covers 12 residues. The chain employs TRBV6-5 and TRBJ2-1, with D possibly matching TRBD2 (6 bases). This clonotype originated in a human donor in good health. The CDR3 here is CASSYGTNEQFF. CDR3 in DNA: TGTGCCAGCAGTTATGGGACTAATGAGCAGTTCTTC.